This TCR beta chain derives from a study of blood T cell repertoires in COVID-19. At the level of the study: From T cells, B-cell-depleted T cells, or PBMCs came the material, which was cDNA or gDNA.

This CDR3 contains 13 residues. The V end was cut by 0 bases, the J end by 5 bases, with 5 bases between. Germline loops: CDR1 MNHEY, CDR2 SMNVEV (reference sequence). Followed over time, Seattle patients had been enrolled while infection was active. Measured with immunoSEQ multiplex PCR; TCRdb has only the in-frame clones, and not every one. The sample has approximately 70,000 clones, 90% to 95% seen once. Sequences were obtained from peripheral blood. V and J are TRBV27 and TRBJ1-5, with D hard to call. The TCR was taken from a man between 45 and 60 years old with COVID-19, enrolled during active disease. The CDR3 nucleotides are TGTGCCAGCAGTTTATCCCCAGATCAGCCCCAGCATTTT. Encoded protein: CASSLSPDQPQHF.